The 22 T cell receptor beta chains listed next were all sequenced from one sample in a study of blood T cell repertoires in COVID-19. Some clones are missing from TCRdb's copy, which holds only in-frame ones; the method was immunoSEQ multiplex PCR. The sample yields under 200,000 clones, more than 90% seen once. Material: peripheral blood. The receptors shown here come from a man aged 45-65 years with acute or convalescent COVID-19.

V is TRBV2 and J is TRBJ2-4; 9 bases are shared with TRBD1. V shed 7 bases and J 5 bases; nucleotides not matched to a gene: 6. Germline lookup yields CDR1 SNHLY and CDR2 FYNNEI. This CDR3 contains 14 residues. The CDR3 loop reads CASTGTGTENIQYF. The CDR3 coding sequence is TGTGCCAGCACCGGGACAGGGACAGAAAACATTCAGTACTTC.

The CDR3 DNA reads TGTGCCAGCAGCCGCGCTAAACAGGGGGTAACCTATAATTCACCCCTCCACTTT. Protein: CASSRAKQGVTYNSPLHF. The J gene is TRBJ1-6, the V gene TRBV3-1 (or the pseudogene TRBV3-2), with 8 bases identical to TRBD1. CDR3 length equals 18 residues. CDR1 is LGHDT and CDR2 is YNNKEL in the germline V gene (reference sequence). Germline trimming cut 4 bases from V and 2 bases from J; bases unmatched to any gene: 10.

In this sample, this clone turned up once. The chain links TRBV6-4 to TRBJ1-1; the D is unclear. CDR3 size: 13 residues. The germline V gene encodes CDR1 MRHNA and CDR2 SNTAGT. Trimming removed 9 bases from V and 0 bases from J, with 11 bases in between. The CDR3 bases are TGTGCCAGTAGGAGCCAAATGAACACTGAAGCTTTCTTT. Encoded protein: CASRSQMNTEAFF.

The V and J genes are TRBV6-5 and TRBJ2-2; D is ambiguous. Between the trimmed V and J ends, which lost 6 bases and 5 bases, there was a span of 7 bases. The CDR3 has 12 amino acids. Per germline, CDR1 MNHEY and CDR2 SVGAGI. The CDR3 loop is CASRHSTGELFF. As DNA, the CDR3 is TGTGCCAGCAGGCACAGTACCGGGGAGCTGTTTTTT.

This chain joins TRBV5-4 and TRBJ2-5; the match to TRBD2 covers 8 bases. V shed 4 bases and J 2 bases; nucleotides not matched to a gene: 7. CDR3 length equals 15 residues. Germline V CDR1 and CDR2: SGHNT, YYREEE (reference sequence). For the CDR3, the DNA is TGTGCCAGCAGCCGATCTAGCGGGCAACAAGAGACCCAGTACTTC. This sequence encodes CASSRSSGQQETQYF.

The genes are TRBV11-2 and TRBJ2-1; TRBD1 matches at 7 bases. There are 11 residues in the CDR3. The germline V gene has CDR1 SGHAT and CDR2 FQNNGV. Trimming took 5 bases from V and 15 from J; bases not matched to a gene: 7. This CDR3 reads CASSLGGRPFF. CDR3 bases: TGTGCCAGCAGCCTAGGGGGCCGGCCGTTCTTC.

The chain carries TRBV5-1 and TRBJ2-5, with D perhaps TRBD1 (5 bases). Germline loops: CDR1 SGHRS, CDR2 YFSETQ. CDR3 size: 14 residues. The V and J ends lost 1 base and 10 bases respectively, with 17 bases between them. The CDR3 DNA reads as TGCGCCAGCAGCTTGAACAGGAGCCTTAGGGACCAGTACTTC. Its protein product is CASSLNRSLRDQYF. The variable domain in full, with the rest retrieved from reference TRBV5-1 and TRBJ2-5, is KAGVTQTPRYLIKTRGQQVTLSCSPISGHRSVSWYQQTPGQGLQFLFEYFSETQRNKGNFPGRFSGRQFSNSRSEMNVSTLELGDSALYLCASSLNRSLRDQYFGPGTRLLVL.

The rearrangement links TRBV7-3 to TRBJ2-1, with 8 bases lining up with TRBD2. From germline, CDR1 is SGHTA and CDR2 FQGTGA. J was trimmed by 5 bases and V by 2 bases; bases with no gene match: 17. The CDR3 sequence is 19 residues long. The DNA for the CDR3 is TGTGCCAGCAGCTTATACCCTGGACTAGCCGCCCAATCACACAATGAGCAGTTCTTC. This gives the protein CASSLYPGLAAQSHNEQFF.

This chain uses TRBV19 with TRBJ1-5; TRBD1 agrees at 11 bases. After removal of 5 bases from V and 4 bases from J, the junction contained 10 bases not matched to a gene. The CDR3 is made up of 17 amino acids. Germline CDR1 LNHDA, CDR2 SQIVND (reference sequence). DNA of the CDR3: TGTGCCAGTAGTTCGTGGACAGGGGGCGTCCAAAATCAGCCCCAGCATTTT. Amino acid sequence: CASSSWTGGVQNQPQHF.

CDR3: CSVRDRAGSDNEQFF. CDR3 DNA sequence: TGCAGCGTAAGGGATAGGGCGGGATCAGACAATGAGCAGTTCTTC. V and J are TRBV29-1 and TRBJ2-1; maybe TRBD2 (6 bases). With 6 bases removed from V and 5 bases from J, the gap between germline ends came to 20 bases. Germline V CDR1 and CDR2: SQVTM, ANQGSEA. This CDR3 contains 15 residues.

This clone was observed a few times. The chain is built from TRBV18 and TRBJ1-4, with 7 nucleotides matching TRBD1. CDR1 and CDR2 from the germline V gene are KGHSH and LQKENI. V gave up 5 bases and J gave up 7 bases; unmatched junction bases: 7. The CDR3 contains 14 residues. CDR3 amino acids: CASSANRGSEKLFF. The CDR3, as DNA: TGTGCCAGCTCAGCCAACAGGGGCTCTGAAAAACTGTTTTTT.

This chain uses TRBV18 with TRBJ1-5; the match to TRBD1 covers 7 bases. The CDR3 consists of 13 residues. Germline trimming cut 3 bases from V and 5 bases from J; bases unmatched to any gene: 1. The germline V gene has CDR1 KGHSH and CDR2 LQKENI. CDR3 residues: CASSPGTDQPQHF. CDR3 sequence (DNA): TGTGCCAGCTCACCCGGGACAGATCAGCCCCAGCATTTT.

This clone has only one observation. CDR3 residues: CASSVQGAEETQYF. DNA for the CDR3: TGTGCCAGCAGCGTACAGGGGGCCGAGGAGACCCAGTACTTC. The V call is TRBV5-5, the J call TRBJ2-5; TRBD1 matches 9 bases. The germline V gene encodes CDR1 SGHKS and CDR2 YYEKEE (reference sequence). The ends lost 4 bases at V and 5 bases at J; junction bases unmatched: 6. The CDR3 is 14 residues long.

The chain couples TRBV7-6 to TRBJ2-3; D might be TRBD1 (6 bases). V gave up 1 base and J gave up 3 bases, with 17 bases separating them. Germline V lookup: CDR1 SGHVS, CDR2 FNYEAQ. This CDR3 spans 17 amino acids. The CDR3 spells CASSLGSGVDATDTQYF. In DNA, the CDR3 is TGTGCCAGCAGCTTAGGGTCAGGGGTTGACGCTACAGATACGCAGTATTTT.

The CDR3 DNA sequence: TGTGCCAGCAGCCAAGACCCTTCTAGCGGGAGGGGCCATAAGACCCAGTACTTC. Its protein product is CASSQDPSSGRGHKTQYF. The V call is TRBV3-1 (or the pseudogene TRBV3-2), the J call TRBJ2-5; 12 bases fit TRBD2. In germline, CDR1 is LGHDT, CDR2 YNNKEL (reference sequence). V shed 0 bases, J shed 6 bases, and the junction held 11 bases outside the gene matches. The CDR3 covers 18 residues.

The chain combines TRBV10-1 with TRBJ1-5, with 10 bases fitting TRBD1. CDR1 and CDR2 (germline): WNHNN, SYGVQD (reference sequence). V shed 3 bases and J 0 bases; nucleotides not matched to a gene: 11. This CDR3 comprises 19 residues. The CDR3: CASSDPGQGRASSNQPQHF. As DNA, the CDR3 is TGCGCCAGCAGTGATCCGGGACAGGGGAGGGCTAGTAGCAATCAGCCCCAGCATTTT.

The rearrangement uses TRBV7-3 and TRBJ2-1; 7 bases fit TRBD2. The ends lost 1 base at V and 4 bases at J; junction bases unmatched: 10. Germline CDR1 reads SGHTA; CDR2 reads FQGTGA. The length of the CDR3 is 17 residues. This CDR3 is CASSLMARDYPYNEQFF. The CDR3 DNA follows: TGTGCCAGCAGCTTAATGGCCCGGGACTACCCATACAATGAGCAGTTCTTC.

The chain couples TRBV10-3 to TRBJ1-2, with unresolved D. V was shortened by 0 bases and J by 8 bases, with 13 bases between the two germline ends. Germline loops: CDR1 ENHRY, CDR2 SYGVKD. This CDR3 contains 14 residues. CDR3 nucleotides: TGTGCCATCAGTGAGTCCAGGCTGCCTGGGGGCTACACCTTC. The encoded protein is CAISESRLPGGYTF.

V usage is TRBV4-2 and J usage is TRBJ2-3; 7 bases are a match to TRBD2. The CDR3 loop spans 17 amino acids. The V and J ends lost 1 base and 0 bases, in that order; junction bases with no gene match: 7. CDR1 and CDR2 (germline): LGHNA, YNFKEQ. CDR3 sequence: CASSQGGEGSSTDTQYF. CDR3 coding DNA: TGTGCCAGCAGCCAAGGGGGGGAGGGTTCTAGCACAGATACGCAGTATTTT.

On this clone itself: Additional DNA sequences in this sample encode the identical CDR3. The chain recombines TRBV30 with TRBJ1-5; 7 nucleotides match TRBD1. J was trimmed by 4 bases and V by 0 bases; bases with no gene match: 0. The CDR3 is 13 residues long. Germline V gene lookup returns CDR1 GTSNPN and CDR2 SVGIG (reference sequence). Here the CDR3 reads CAWSVQGNQPQHF. As DNA, the CDR3 is TGTGCCTGGAGTGTACAGGGGAATCAGCCCCAGCATTTT. Using reference TRBV30 and TRBJ1-5 for the parts outside the CDR3, the full variable domain is SQTIHQWPATLVQPVGSPLSLECTVEGTSNPNLYWYRQAAGRGLQLLFYSVGIGQISSEVPQNLSASRPQDRQFILSSKKLLLSDSGFYLCAWSVQGNQPQHFGDGTRLSIL.

The chain carries TRBV5-7 and TRBJ2-7, with 7 bases lining up with TRBD1. TRBV5-7 is identified as an open reading frame with a role that is uncertain. V shed 3 bases, J shed 0 bases, and the junction held 6 bases outside the gene matches. The CDR3 contains 15 residues. CDR3 loop: CASSSRQGRSYEQYV. The CDR3 coding sequence is TGTGCCAGCAGCTCCCGACAGGGTCGCTCCTACGAGCAGTACGTC.

The genes are TRBV16 and TRBJ1-1; D is perhaps TRBD1 (6 bases). From germline, CDR1 is KGHSY and CDR2 FQNENV. V dropped 6 bases and J dropped 7 bases, with 9 bases sitting between them. The CDR3 runs to 11 residues. The CDR3 DNA reads TGTGCCAGCAGTCGGACAGTTGAAGCTTTCTTT. Encoded protein: CASSRTVEAFF.